Included here is one T cell receptor beta chain sequence, with context. Antigen unknown. TCR beta CDR3 regions were amplified from RNA transcripts. The HTBI primer set served for first-round RT-PCR of the TCR CDR3. TCRdb called the multiplex PCR reads again in MiXCR, with one record for every CDR3 protein. The profile shows roughly 500,000 distinct CDR3 sequences, over 35% of them singletons. Exclusions: uncontrolled infection, other autoimmune disease, pregnancy, lactation. Germline assignment: CDR1 DFQATT and CDR2 SNEGSKA (reference sequence). This CDR3 has 14 amino acids. With 1 base removed from V and 5 bases from J, the gap between germline ends came to 14 bases. These data are taken from a study of T cells in Graves' hyperthyroidism and ophthalmopathy. Study results and limitations: Most thyroid clonotypes expanded above 0.001 were also detected in blood. Model output signaled ophthalmopathy a median roughly 6.1 months ahead of onset.

This TCR derives from an adult woman with Graves' disease, either hyperthyroidism or ophthalmopathy (not recorded which). The V call is TRBV20-1, the J call TRBJ1-1; tentatively, D is TRBD1 (5 bases). Material for sequencing was peripheral blood or thyroid tissue (not recorded which). CDR3 nucleotides: TGCAGTGCTAGAGGGGGGACTAGCGGGACTGAAGCTTTCTTT. Translated: CSARGGTSGTEAFF.